The rows below give T cell receptor beta chains drawn from one sample of a study of shared clonotypes between healthy human individuals. This table comes from immunoSEQ multiplex PCR, and its TCRdb copy is limited to in-frame clones, with some not included. The sample lists 2,500,000 or so clones, 85% to 95% seen once, with around 0.38% in the top ten. Material: naive CD4+ T cells from PBMCs. The source of these receptors is a man younger than 35 in good health. Some clones in this sample may be carry-over from other donors' samples. Each CDR3 is given with its conserved first and last residue.

j_call | v_call | cdr3_aa
TRBJ2-7 | TRBV27 | CASSLTTNRGASAQYF
TRBJ2-1 | TRBV9 | CASSARSHGRAGEQFF
TRBJ1-5 | TRBV7-2 | CASSSQDGRGNQPQHF
TRBJ2-3 | TRBV10-1 | CASRKPDTQYF
TRBJ2-7 | TRBV5-1 | CASSPALGQDYEQYF
TRBJ2-5 | TRBV9 | CASSVRTGVGAETQYF
TRBJ2-7 | TRBV5-1 | CASSLEGYEQYF
TRBJ2-3 | TRBV7-9 | CASSLRHGGVSDTQYF
TRBJ2-1 | TRBV6-1 | CASSESMGSTPDEQFF
TRBJ2-7 | TRBV7-8 | CASSSRGAGLGSYEQYF
TRBJ1-1 | TRBV28 | CASTPPEVMNTEAFF
TRBJ2-5 | TRBV29-1 | CSVEGLAGGPREEQYF
TRBJ2-3 | TRBV11-1 | CASNLGLTDTQYF
TRBJ1-3 | TRBV5-1 | CASSLGGGPGNTIYF
TRBJ1-3 | TRBV6-5 | CASRDRLQSGNTIYF
TRBJ1-2 | TRBV4-2 | CASRDSPNYGYTF
TRBJ1-2 | TRBV28 | CASSPGPFLGYTF
TRBJ2-1 | TRBV5-6 | CASSLRQGAQRFF
TRBJ2-2 | TRBV18 | CASSPRQGPNTGELFF
TRBJ1-1 | TRBV9 | CASSVGTVNTEAFF
TRBJ1-1 | TRBV18 | CASSPVLGVSTEAFF
TRBJ1-3 | TRBV28 | CASRIQGAWNTIYF
TRBJ1-1 | TRBV5-1 | CASSLSAGGARTEAFF
TRBJ2-2 | TRBV19 | CASSGTLTGELFF
TRBJ2-1 | TRBV29-1 | CSVSGRRGPGLAVYNEQFF
TRBJ1-2 | TRBV28 | CASSRGQQANYGYTF
TRBJ2-2 | TRBV7-9 | CGSTGANTGELFF
TRBJ2-7 | TRBV28 | CASSSPAAPDEQYF
TRBJ2-4 | TRBV15 | CATDIRGDLAKNIQYF
TRBJ1-2 | TRBV2 | CASREGQGKGYTF
TRBJ2-2 | TRBV7-9 | CASSRDNGELFF
TRBJ2-3 | TRBV11-1 | CASSLKLAGVGDTQYF
TRBJ1-2 | TRBV5-1 | CASSLGDLENGYTF
TRBJ2-1 | TRBV9 | CASSVEASELYNEQFF
TRBJ2-3 | TRBV28 | CASSLRSTDTQYF
TRBJ2-3 | TRBV11-2 | CASSRMWTSGLDTQYF
TRBJ2-1 | TRBV2 | CATVYEREREQFF
TRBJ1-3 | TRBV6-6 | CASKYDRGNGNTIYF
TRBJ2-1 | TRBV10-2 | CASSEGTYNEQFF
TRBJ1-5 | TRBV6-5 | CASSWTGGSDQPQHF
TRBJ1-1 | TRBV27 | CASSPGTYTEAFF
TRBJ2-1 | TRBV29-1 | CSGGTSGSGNEQFF
TRBJ1-1 | TRBV2 | CASRQYGANTEAFF